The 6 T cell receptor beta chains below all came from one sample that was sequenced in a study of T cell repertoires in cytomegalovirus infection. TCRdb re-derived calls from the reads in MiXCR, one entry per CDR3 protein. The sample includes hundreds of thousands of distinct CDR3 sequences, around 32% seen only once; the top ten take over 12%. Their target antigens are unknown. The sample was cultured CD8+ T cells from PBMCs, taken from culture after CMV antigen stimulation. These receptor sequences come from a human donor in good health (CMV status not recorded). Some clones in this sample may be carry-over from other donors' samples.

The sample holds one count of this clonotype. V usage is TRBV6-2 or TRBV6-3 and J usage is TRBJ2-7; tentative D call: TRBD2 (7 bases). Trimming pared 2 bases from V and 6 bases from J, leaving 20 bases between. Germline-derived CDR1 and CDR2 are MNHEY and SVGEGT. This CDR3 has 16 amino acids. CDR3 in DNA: TGTGCCAGCAGTTACCCTACGAGGGGGGGGCTGTTCGAGCAGTACGTC. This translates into CASSYPTRGGLFEQYV.

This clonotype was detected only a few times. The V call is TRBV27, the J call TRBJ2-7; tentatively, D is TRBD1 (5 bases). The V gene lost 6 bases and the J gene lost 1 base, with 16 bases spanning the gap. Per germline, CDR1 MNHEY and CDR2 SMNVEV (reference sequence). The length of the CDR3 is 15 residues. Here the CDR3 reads CASSFGQGVSYEQYF. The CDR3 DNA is TGTGCCAGCAGCTTCGGACAAGGGGTGTCCTACGAGCAGTACTTC.

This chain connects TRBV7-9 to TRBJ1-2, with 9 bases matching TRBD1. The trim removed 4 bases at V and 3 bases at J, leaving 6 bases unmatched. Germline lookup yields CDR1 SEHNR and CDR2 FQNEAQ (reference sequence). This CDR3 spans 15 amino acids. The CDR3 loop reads CASSSTGGTDYGYTF. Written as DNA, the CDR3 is TGTGCCAGCAGCTCCACAGGGGGCACAGACTATGGCTACACCTTC.

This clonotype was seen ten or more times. The CDR3 nucleotides are TGTGCCAGCAGTTTGGGCCCAGACAGGTCCTCCTACGAGCAGTACGTC. Its translation: CASSLGPDRSSYEQYV. The chain recombines TRBV27 with TRBJ2-7; tentative D call: TRBD1 (6 bases). This CDR3 comprises 16 residues. Looked up from germline, CDR1 is MNHEY and CDR2 is SMNVEV (reference sequence). V dropped 3 bases and J dropped 0 bases, with 15 bases sitting between them.

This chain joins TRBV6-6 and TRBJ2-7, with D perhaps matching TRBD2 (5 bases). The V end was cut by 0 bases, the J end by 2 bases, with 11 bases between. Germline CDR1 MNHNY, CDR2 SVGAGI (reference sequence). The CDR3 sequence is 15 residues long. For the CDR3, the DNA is TGTGCCAGCAGTTACTCTTCAGAGGGAACCTACGAGCAGTACTTC. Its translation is CASSYSSEGTYEQYF.

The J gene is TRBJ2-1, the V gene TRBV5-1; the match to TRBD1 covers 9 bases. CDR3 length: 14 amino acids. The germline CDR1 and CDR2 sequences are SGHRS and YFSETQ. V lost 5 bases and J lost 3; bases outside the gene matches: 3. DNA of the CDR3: TGCGCCAGCAGTGAGACAGGGGGCTACAATGAGCAGTTCTTC. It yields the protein CASSETGGYNEQFF.